The 8 T cell receptor beta chains below come from one sample, sequenced in a study of T cells after yellow fever vaccination. Via MiXCR, TCRdb re-called the 5' RACE reads, giving one row per CDR3 protein. This sample yields 300,000 to 400,000 distinct CDR3 sequences, of which approximately 8% are seen a single time; 15% to 20% belongs to the top ten. Sample: PBMCs, taken around 45 days after the first yellow fever vaccination. The receptors here all came from a man younger than 30 who received the YFV17D yellow fever vaccine.

Only a few counts were recorded for this clonotype. This rearrangement joins TRBV20-1 to TRBJ2-3; D remains unclear. The CDR3 has 11 residues. Germline-derived CDR1 and CDR2 are DFQATT and SNEGSKA (reference sequence). V was cut by 3 bases and J by 6 bases, with 7 bases left in between. The CDR3 loop is CSASSRDTQYF. Written as DNA, the CDR3 is TGCAGTGCTAGTTCCAGGGATACGCAGTATTTT.

V gene TRBV29-1 combines with J gene TRBJ1-2; D ambiguous. The germline V and J ends were trimmed by 7 bases and 2 bases, with 11 bases remaining between them. This CDR3 is built from 12 residues. Germline lookup yields CDR1 SQVTM and CDR2 ANQGSEA. Here the CDR3 reads CSAEGRNYGYTF. CDR3 DNA sequence: TGCAGCGCCGAGGGCAGAAACTATGGCTACACCTTC.

CDR3 sequence reads: CSASPGQGAGTEAFF. In DNA form, the CDR3 reads TGCAGTGCTAGCCCGGGGCAGGGCGCTGGCACTGAAGCTTTCTTT. The chain combines TRBV20-1 with TRBJ1-1; a possible D gene is TRBD1 (5 bases). Germline CDR1 reads DFQATT; CDR2 reads SNEGSKA (reference sequence). The CDR3 is 15 amino acids. V was cut by 3 bases and J by 4 bases, with 18 bases left in between.

The sample holds a few counts of this clonotype. The V gene is TRBV11-2, the J gene TRBJ2-2, with a weak D call TRBD1 (5 bases). V lost 5 bases, J lost 6 bases, and 10 bases lay in between. Germline V gene sequence: CDR1 SGHAT, CDR2 FQNNGV. CDR3 length: 13 residues. The CDR3 coding sequence is TGTGCCAGCAGCGTAAAACAGGCCGGGGAGCTGTTTTTT. This translates into CASSVKQAGELFF.

Only a few counts were recorded for this clonotype. The chain couples TRBV10-2 to TRBJ2-2; TRBD1 matches 10 bases. This CDR3 is built from 15 residues. Trimming cost V 2 bases and J 7 bases; bases outside gene matches: 4. Germline CDR1 and CDR2: WSHSY and SAAADI. CDR3: CASSERTGGIGELFF. The CDR3 DNA follows: TGCGCCAGCAGTGAGAGGACAGGGGGAATCGGGGAGCTGTTTTTT.

The sample holds a few counts of this clonotype. This sequence joins TRBV10-3 and TRBJ1-6; D remains unclear. The CDR3 consists of 14 residues. The V and J ends lost 4 bases and 2 bases respectively, with 6 bases between them. The germline gives CDR1 ENHRY, CDR2 SYGVKD. The CDR3 protein is CAISGATYNSPLHF. The CDR3 bases are TGTGCCATCAGTGGGGCTACCTATAATTCACCCCTCCACTTT.

This clonotype was detected only a few times. The chain recombines TRBV21-1 with TRBJ2-1; the table's D call, TRBD1, has no DNA check behind it. TRBV21-1 is labeled a pseudogene. The CDR3 has 15 amino acids. The DNA for the CDR3 is TGTGCCAGCAGCCTCATCCGGGACCACCCAGTGGGGCTGTTCTTC. It yields the protein CASSLIRDHPVGLFF.

V and J are TRBV5-1 and TRBJ2-2, with D perhaps TRBD1 (5 bases). The V gene lost 3 bases and the J gene lost 2 bases, with 8 bases spanning the gap. Germline V lookup: CDR1 SGHRS, CDR2 YFSETQ. The CDR3 spans 14 residues. The CDR3 spells CASSSGFNTGELFF. The CDR3 DNA is TGCGCCAGCAGCTCAGGGTTCAACACCGGGGAGCTGTTTTTT.